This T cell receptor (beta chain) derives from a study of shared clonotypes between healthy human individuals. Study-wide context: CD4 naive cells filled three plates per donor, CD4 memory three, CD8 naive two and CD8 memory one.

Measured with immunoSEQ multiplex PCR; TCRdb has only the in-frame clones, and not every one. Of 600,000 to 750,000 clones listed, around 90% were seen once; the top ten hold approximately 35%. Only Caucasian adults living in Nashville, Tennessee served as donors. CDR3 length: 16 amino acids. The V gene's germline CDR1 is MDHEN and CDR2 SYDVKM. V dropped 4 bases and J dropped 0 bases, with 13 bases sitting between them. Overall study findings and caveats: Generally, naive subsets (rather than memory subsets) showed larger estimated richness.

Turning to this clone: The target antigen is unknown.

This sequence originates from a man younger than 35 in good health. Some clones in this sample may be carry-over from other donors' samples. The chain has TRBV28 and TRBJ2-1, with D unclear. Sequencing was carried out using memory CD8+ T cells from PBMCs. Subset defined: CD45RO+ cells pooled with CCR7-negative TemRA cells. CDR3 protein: CASSSPQESSYNEQFF. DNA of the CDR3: TGTGCCAGCAGTTCCCCCCAGGAGAGCTCCTACAATGAGCAGTTCTTC.